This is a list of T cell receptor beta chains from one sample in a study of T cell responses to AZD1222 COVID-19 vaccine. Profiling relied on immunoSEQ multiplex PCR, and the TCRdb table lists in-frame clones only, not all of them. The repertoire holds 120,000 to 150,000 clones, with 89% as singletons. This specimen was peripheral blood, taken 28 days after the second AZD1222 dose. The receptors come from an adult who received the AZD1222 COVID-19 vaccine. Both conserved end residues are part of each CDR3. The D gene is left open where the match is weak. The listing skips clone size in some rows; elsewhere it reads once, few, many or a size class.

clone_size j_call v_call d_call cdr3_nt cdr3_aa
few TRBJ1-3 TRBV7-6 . TGTGCCAGCAGCTCCCGGGCCCCCTCTGGAAACACCATATATTTT CASSSRAPSGNTIYF
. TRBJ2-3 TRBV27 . TGTGCCAGCAGTTTACATTTTCGGGGCCCTTCCCCGAATACGCAGTATTTT CASSLHFRGPSPNTQYF
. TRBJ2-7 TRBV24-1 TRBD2 TGTGCCACCAGTGGCGGGGCTAGCGGGAAGCAGTACTTC CATSGGASGKQYF
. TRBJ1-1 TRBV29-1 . TGCAGCGTTGAAGATCTGGTCTTGGACACTGAAGCTTTCTTT CSVEDLVLDTEAFF
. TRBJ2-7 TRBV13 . TGTGCCAGCAGCTATAGGGGGGGACATTTCTCCTACGAGCAGTACTTC CASSYRGGHFSYEQYF
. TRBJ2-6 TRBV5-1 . TGCGCCAGCAGCTTGAGGGGCTCTGGGGCCAACGTCCTGACTTTC CASSLRGSGANVLTF
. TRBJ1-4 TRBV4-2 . TGTGCCAGCAGCCAAGGCCGTGGTGAAAAACTGTTTTTT CASSQGRGEKLFF
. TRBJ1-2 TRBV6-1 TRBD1 TGTGCCAGCAGTGCATCCCCCCCGGGACAGGGGGCGCGGGGCTACACCTTC CASSASPPGQGARGYTF
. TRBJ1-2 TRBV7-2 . TGTGCCAGCAGCTTAGACGGGGGGGCGATTAACTATGGCTACACCTTC CASSLDGGAINYGYTF
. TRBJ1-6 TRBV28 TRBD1 TGTGCCAGCAGCCGGGACAGGGTGCCGTGGTCACCCCTCCACTTT CASSRDRVPWSPLHF
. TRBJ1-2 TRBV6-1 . TGTGCCAGCAGTGAGTCCGTTACCAACTATGGCTACACCTTC CASSESVTNYGYTF
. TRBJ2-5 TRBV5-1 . TGCGCCAGCAGCTTAAACAGGCCCCAAGAGACCCAGTACTTC CASSLNRPQETQYF
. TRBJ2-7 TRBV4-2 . TGTGCCAGCAGCCAAGAGAGGATGAGCTCCTACGAGCAGTACTTC CASSQERMSSYEQYF
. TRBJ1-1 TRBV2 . TGTGCCAGCACACCGGAGGGGAACACTGAAGCTTTCTTT CASTPEGNTEAFF
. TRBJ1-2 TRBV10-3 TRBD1 TGTGCCATCAGTAACGGACAGGACTATGGCTACACCTTC CAISNGQDYGYTF
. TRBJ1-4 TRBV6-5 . TGTGCCAGCAGTCTATACTCGGGGTTAGACGAAAAACTGTTTTTT CASSLYSGLDEKLFF
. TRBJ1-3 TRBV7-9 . TGTGCCAGCGTCAGGAGTTCTGGAAACACCATATATTTT CASVRSSGNTIYF
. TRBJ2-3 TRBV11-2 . TGTGCCAGCAGCTTTGGGCCAGATACGCAGTATTTT CASSFGPDTQYF
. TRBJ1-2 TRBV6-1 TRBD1 TGTGCCAGCAGTGAAGTCGGGACAGAAGCTTATGGCTACACCTTC CASSEVGTEAYGYTF
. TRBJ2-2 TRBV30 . TGTGCCTGGAGTGTATCCCACCCCGGGGAGCTGTTTTTT CAWSVSHPGELFF
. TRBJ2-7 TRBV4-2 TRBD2 TGTGCCAGCAGCCAGGCTGGCGGGGGCTACGAGCAGTACTTC CASSQAGGGYEQYF
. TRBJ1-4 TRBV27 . TGTGCCAGCAGCCGCAGGGAAGGAGAAAAACTGTTTTTT CASSRREGEKLFF
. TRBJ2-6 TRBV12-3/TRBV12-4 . TGTGCCAGCAGCGACTCTGGGGCCAACGTCCTGACTTTC CASSDSGANVLTF
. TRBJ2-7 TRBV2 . TGTGCCAGCAACTCCTACACTGCACGTTACGAGCAGTACTTC CASNSYTARYEQYF
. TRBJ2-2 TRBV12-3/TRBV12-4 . TGTGCCAGCAGTGCAGACTCCGGGGAGCTGTTTTTT CASSADSGELFF
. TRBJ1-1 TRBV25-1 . TGTGCCAGCAGTGCCGGACAGCAGAACACTGAAGCTTTCTTT CASSAGQQNTEAFF
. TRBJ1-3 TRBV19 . TGTGCCAGTAATACAGCCGTGTCTGGAAACACCATATATTTT CASNTAVSGNTIYF
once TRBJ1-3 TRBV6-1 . TGTGCCAGCAGTGAAATCCTGGGGCATGGAAACACCATATATTTT CASSEILGHGNTIYF
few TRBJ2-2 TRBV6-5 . TGTGCCAGCATAGACGGTCAGGGGTACACCGGGGAGCTGTTTTTT CASIDGQGYTGELFF
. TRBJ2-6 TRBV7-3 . TGTGCCAGCAGCTTAGACGGCAGGGGCTTATCTGGGGCCAACGTCCTGACTTTC CASSLDGRGLSGANVLTF
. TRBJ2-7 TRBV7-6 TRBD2 TGTGCCAGCAGCCCGGGGACTAGGGGCTACGAGCAGTACTTC CASSPGTRGYEQYF
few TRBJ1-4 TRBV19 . TGTGCCAGTATCAAAGGGGGGACATACTCAACTAATGAAAAACTGTTTTTT CASIKGGTYSTNEKLFF
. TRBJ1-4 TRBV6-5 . TGTGCCAGCAGCCTGGATTTTGCTAATGAAAAACTGTTTTTT CASSLDFANEKLFF
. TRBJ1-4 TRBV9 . TGTGCCAGCAGCGTAGAACAGGAACCTTCAACTAATGAAAAACTGTTTTTT CASSVEQEPSTNEKLFF
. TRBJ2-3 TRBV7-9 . TGTGCCAGCAGCTTAGGGGGAGTCCTGGCAGATACGCAGTATTTT CASSLGGVLADTQYF
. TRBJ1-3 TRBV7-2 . TGTGCCAGCAGTAGAAGGGGAAACACCATATATTTT CASSRRGNTIYF